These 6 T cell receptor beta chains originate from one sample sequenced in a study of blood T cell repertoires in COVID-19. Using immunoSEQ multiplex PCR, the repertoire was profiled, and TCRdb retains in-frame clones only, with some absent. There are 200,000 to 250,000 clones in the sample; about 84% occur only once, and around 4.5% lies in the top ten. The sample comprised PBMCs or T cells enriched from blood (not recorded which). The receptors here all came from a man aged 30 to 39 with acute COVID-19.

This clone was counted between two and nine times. The CDR3 spells CASGAQTLNTEAFF. Written as DNA, the CDR3 is TGTGCCAGCGGGGCACAGACCCTGAACACTGAAGCTTTCTTT. The chain has TRBV2 and TRBJ1-1; maybe TRBD1 (5 bases). CDR3 length: 14 amino acids. The germline V and J ends were trimmed by 8 bases and 0 bases, with 13 bases remaining between them. The germline CDR1 and CDR2 sequences are SNHLY and FYNNEI.

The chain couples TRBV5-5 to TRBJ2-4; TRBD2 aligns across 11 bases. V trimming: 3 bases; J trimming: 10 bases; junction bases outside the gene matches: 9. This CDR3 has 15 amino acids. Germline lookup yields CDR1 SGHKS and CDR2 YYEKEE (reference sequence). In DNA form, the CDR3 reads TGTGCCAGCAGCTCTCTAGGGACTAGCGGTTCGATTCAGTACTTC. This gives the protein CASSSLGTSGSIQYF.

CDR3 in amino acids: CASSPGDSYEQYF. The CDR3 bases are TGTGCCAGCAGCCCGGGGGACTCCTACGAGCAGTACTTC. V and J are TRBV27 and TRBJ2-7; D is possibly TRBD2 (6 bases). Trimming took 6 bases from V and 0 from J, leaving 9 bases between them. This CDR3 region has 13 residues. Germline CDR1 is MNHEY and CDR2 is SMNVEV (reference sequence).

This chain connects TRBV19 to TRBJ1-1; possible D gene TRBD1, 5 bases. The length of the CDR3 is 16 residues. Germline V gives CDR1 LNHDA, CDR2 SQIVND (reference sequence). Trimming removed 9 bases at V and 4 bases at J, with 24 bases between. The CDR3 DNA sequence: TGTGCCAGCAAGGGCAGGGAAGTTTCTCGAGGCACTGAAGCTTTCTTT. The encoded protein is CASKGREVSRGTEAFF.

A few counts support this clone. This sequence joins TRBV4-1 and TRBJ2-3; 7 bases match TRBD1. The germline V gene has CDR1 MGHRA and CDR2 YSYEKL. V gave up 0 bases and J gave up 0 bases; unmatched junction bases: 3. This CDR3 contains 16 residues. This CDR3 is CASSQDFRGSTDTQYF. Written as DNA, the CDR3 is TGCGCCAGCAGCCAAGATTTCAGGGGGAGCACAGATACGCAGTATTTT.

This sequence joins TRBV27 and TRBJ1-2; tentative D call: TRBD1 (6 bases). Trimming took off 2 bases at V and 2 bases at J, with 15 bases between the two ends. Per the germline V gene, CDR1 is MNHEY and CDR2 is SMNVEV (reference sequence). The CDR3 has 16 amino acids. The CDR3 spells CASSLGTAGDNYGYTF. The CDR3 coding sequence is TGTGCCAGCAGTTTAGGAACGGCAGGGGACAACTATGGCTACACCTTC.